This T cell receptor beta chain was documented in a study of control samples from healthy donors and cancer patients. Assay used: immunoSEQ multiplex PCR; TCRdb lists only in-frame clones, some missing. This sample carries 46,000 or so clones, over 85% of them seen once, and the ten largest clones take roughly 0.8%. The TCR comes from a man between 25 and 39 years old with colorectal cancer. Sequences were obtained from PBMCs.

The CDR3 protein is CASSYNPLTYNEQFF. The CDR3 DNA sequence: TGTGCCAGCAGTTATAATCCCCTTACCTACAATGAGCAGTTCTTC. The rearrangement links TRBV6-5 to TRBJ2-1; D not resolved. Looked up from germline, CDR1 is MNHEY and CDR2 is SVGAGI. The V and J ends lost 3 bases and 2 bases respectively, with 11 bases between them. The CDR3 is 15 residues long.